This T cell receptor (beta chain) derives from a study of T cells after yellow fever vaccination. Via MiXCR, TCRdb re-called the 5' RACE reads, giving one row per CDR3 protein. The sample lists about 360,000 distinct CDR3 sequences; about 6.2% were seen once. This clonotype has a count of ten or more. This CDR3 has 15 residues. The germline gives CDR1 SGHVS, CDR2 FNYEAQ. Trimming pared 5 bases from V and 1 base from J, leaving 12 bases between. The material sequenced was PBMCs, taken 5 days after the yellow fever booster vaccination. This sequence originates from a man aged 25-45 years who received the YFV17D yellow fever vaccine. V usage is TRBV7-6 and J usage is TRBJ2-1; possible D gene TRBD2, 6 bases. The CDR3 sequence: CASSPRRASYNEQFF. As DNA, the CDR3 is TGTGCCAGCAGCCCCCGGAGGGCTTCCTACAATGAGCAGTTCTTC.